The next 12 T cell receptor beta chains were all read from a single sample in a study of T cells in Graves' hyperthyroidism and ophthalmopathy. The TCR beta CDR3 regions underwent amplification using RNA transcripts as the source. With the HTBI primer set, the TCR CDR3 went through a first round of RT-PCR. Using its own MiXCR run on the multiplex PCR reads, TCRdb lists one record per CDR3 protein. The sample lists fewer than 850,000 distinct CDR3 sequences; 15% to 20% were seen once. The sequenced sample consisted of blood. The receptors derive from a middle-aged man with Graves' hyperthyroidism.

This clonotype has ten or more counts. J is TRBJ1-1 and V is TRBV18; possible D gene TRBD1, 6 bases. The CDR3 is 15 amino acids. V shed 2 bases and J shed 4 bases, with 14 bases lying between them. CDR1 KGHSH and CDR2 LQKENI come from the germline V gene. CDR3 in DNA: TGTGCCAGCTCACCAACAGGGAGGGAGTCCACTGAAGCTTTCTTT. This translates into CASSPTGRESTEAFF. The full variable domain, its missing parts supplied by reference TRBV18 and TRBJ1-1, is NAGVMQNPRHLVRRRGQEARLRCSPMKGHSHVYWYRQLPEEGLKFMVYLQKENIIDESGMPKERFSAEFPKEGPSILRIQQVVRGDSAAYFCASSPTGRESTEAFFGQGTRLTVV.

CDR3 DNA sequence: TGTGCCAGCAGTTTTGGAAGAGCGAACGAGCAGTACTTC. This sequence encodes CASSFGRANEQYF. The rearrangement uses TRBV12-3 or TRBV12-4 and TRBJ2-7, with unresolved D. Deletions cut 3 bases from V and 5 bases from J, with 11 bases between. This CDR3 comprises 13 residues.

The chain recombines TRBV15 with TRBJ1-4, with no clear D. The germline CDR1 and CDR2 sequences are LNHNV and YYDKDF (reference sequence). This CDR3 region has 15 residues. Trimming pared 6 bases from V and 6 bases from J, leaving 17 bases between. The CDR3 sequence: CATRSKIGRDEKLFF. The CDR3 DNA reads TGTGCCACCAGATCCAAAATTGGACGAGATGAAAAACTGTTTTTT.

There are a few counts of this clonotype. The chain has TRBV18 and TRBJ1-2; 9 positions match TRBD1. This CDR3 contains 16 residues. V trimming: 3 bases; J trimming: 2 bases; junction bases outside the gene matches: 7. Per germline, CDR1 KGHSH and CDR2 LQKENI. The CDR3 protein is CASSPSTGTGNYGYTF. DNA of the CDR3: TGTGCCAGCTCACCGAGTACCGGGACAGGGAACTATGGCTACACCTTC.

This clonotype was seen ten or more times. The chain employs TRBV3-1 and TRBJ2-3; 11 positions match TRBD2. Germline values: CDR1 LGHDT, CDR2 YNNKEL (reference sequence). This CDR3 contains 15 residues. J lost 2 bases, V lost 6 bases, and 4 bases had no gene match. The CDR3 region has the DNA TGTGCCAGCAGTACGACTAGCGGGACCACAGATACGCAGTATTTT. Amino acids: CASSTTSGTTDTQYF.

This clonotype came up many times. The V and J genes are TRBV12-3 or TRBV12-4 and TRBJ2-7, with D perhaps TRBD1 (6 bases). Trimming pared 6 bases from V and 1 base from J, leaving 13 bases between. CDR3 size: 14 residues. The CDR3 reads CASSTGTPSYEQYF. In DNA, the CDR3 is TGTGCCAGCAGCACCGGGACACCATCCTACGAGCAGTACTTC.

The rearrangement links TRBV19 to TRBJ1-1; D is ambiguous. V gave up 5 bases and J gave up 1 base, with 14 bases separating them. The CDR3 runs 15 residues. Germline loops: CDR1 LNHDA, CDR2 SQIVND (reference sequence). CDR3 sequence: CASSVPRGENTEAFF. CDR3 nucleotides: TGTGCCAGTAGTGTCCCCCGTGGGGAGAACACTGAAGCTTTCTTT. Supplemented by reference TRBV19 and TRBJ1-1, the full variable domain reads DGGITQSPKYLFRKEGQNVTLSCEQNLNHDAMYWYRQDPGQGLRLIYYSQIVNDFQKGDIAEGYSVSREKKESFPLTVTSAQKNPTAFYLCASSVPRGENTEAFFGQGTRLTVV.

The rearrangement joins TRBV9 to TRBJ1-2; no reliable D call. Trimming shortened V by 0 bases and J by 2 bases, and 5 bases separated the two germline ends. The CDR3 covers 13 residues. The germline gives CDR1 SGDLS, CDR2 YYNGEE. CDR3 residues: CASSVAGNYGYTF. In nucleotides, the CDR3 is TGTGCCAGCAGCGTAGCGGGGAACTATGGCTACACCTTC.

V gene TRBV5-1 combines with J gene TRBJ2-1, with TRBD2 matching over 7 bases. Germline CDR1 SGHRS, CDR2 YFSETQ. Unmatched junction bases numbered 7, after V lost 7 bases and J lost 12 bases. The CDR3 runs 11 residues. The CDR3 protein is CASGELARQFF. As DNA, the CDR3 is TGCGCCAGCGGAGAACTAGCGCGGCAGTTCTTC.

This clonotype has just a few counts. This may be a read error: a much more frequent sequence differs by one nucleotide. The genes are TRBV9 and TRBJ2-2, with D hard to call. This CDR3 has 11 residues. Looked up from germline, CDR1 is SGDLS and CDR2 is YYNGEE. The germline V and J ends were trimmed by 3 bases and 7 bases, with 4 bases remaining between them. The CDR3 is CASSDNGELFF. CDR3 DNA sequence: TGTGCCAGCAGCGACAACGGGGAGCTGTTTTTT.

This clonotype has at least ten counts. The gene calls are TRBV7-2 and TRBJ2-7, with 7 positions matching TRBD2. V shed 1 base and J 3 bases; nucleotides not matched to a gene: 6. Looked up from germline, CDR1 is SGHTA and CDR2 is FQGNSA. The CDR3 totals 15 residues. The CDR3 coding sequence is TGTGCCAGCAGCTTAGGGGCGGGGGTGGGCTACGAGCAGTACTTC. The encoded protein is CASSLGAGVGYEQYF.

This clonotype was seen at least ten times. The chain recombines TRBV18 with TRBJ1-2; 7 bases line up with TRBD1. V lost 6 bases, J lost 4 bases, and 8 bases stayed unmatched. The CDR3 contains 14 residues. In germline, CDR1 is KGHSH, CDR2 LQKENI. CDR3 DNA: TGTGCCAGCTCCCATCGACAGGGCACCTATGGCTACACCTTC. The encoded protein is CASSHRQGTYGYTF.